This T cell receptor (beta chain) was documented in a study of T cell repertoires in cytomegalovirus infection. Across the whole study: Indicated by public TCR beta signatures were CMV infection and matching HLA type.

Each CDR3 protein is one row after TCRdb ran MiXCR on the reads. In the table there are about 700,000 distinct CDR3 sequences, around 30% of which are singletons. Concerning this clonotype: Its antigen is still unknown.

CDR3 length equals 17 residues. Germline CDR1 reads SGHRS; CDR2 reads YFSETQ. V trimming: 2 bases; J trimming: 4 bases; junction bases outside the gene matches: 9. This TCR was recovered from a human donor in good health (CMV status not recorded). Some clones in this sample may be carry-over from other donors' samples. J is TRBJ2-5 and V is TRBV5-1, with 12 bases lining up with TRBD2. The specimen was cultured PBMCs, collected from culture after CMV antigen stimulation. The CDR3 DNA reads TGCGCCAGCAGCTTATCTCTAGCGGGAGGGCCACGAGAGACCCAGTACTTC. Residues: CASSLSLAGGPRETQYF.